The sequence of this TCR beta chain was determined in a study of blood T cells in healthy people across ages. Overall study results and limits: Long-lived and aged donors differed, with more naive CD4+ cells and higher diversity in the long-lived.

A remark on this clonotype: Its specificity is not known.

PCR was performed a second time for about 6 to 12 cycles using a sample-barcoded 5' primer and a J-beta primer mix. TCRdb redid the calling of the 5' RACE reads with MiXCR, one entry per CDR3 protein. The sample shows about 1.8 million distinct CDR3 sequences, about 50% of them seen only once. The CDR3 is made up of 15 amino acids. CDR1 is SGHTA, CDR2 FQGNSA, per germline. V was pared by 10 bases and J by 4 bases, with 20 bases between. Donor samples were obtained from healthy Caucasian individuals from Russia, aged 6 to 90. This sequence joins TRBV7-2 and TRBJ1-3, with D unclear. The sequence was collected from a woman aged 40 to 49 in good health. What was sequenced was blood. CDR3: CATNSASFAGNTIYF. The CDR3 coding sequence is TGTGCCACCAACTCCGCATCGTTCGCCGGAAACACCATATATTTT.